This record covers a single T cell receptor beta chain. Its antigen is still unknown. The time point was: blood 2 weeks post-SBRT. Treatment defined: 15 Gy SBRT to primary tumor, nephrectomy 4 weeks later. The patient's renal cell carcinoma had clear cell pathology. The assay was immunoSEQ multiplex PCR, and TCRdb's table has in-frame clones only and misses some. The sample has approximately 49,000 clones; 80% are singletons. The data were taken from a study of radiation and T cells in renal cell carcinoma. Germline lookup yields CDR1 LNHDA and CDR2 SQIVND (reference sequence). The CDR3 consists of 16 residues. V was pared by 5 bases and J by 2 bases, with 4 bases of the junction left unmatched. Findings of the study overall: No pretreatment tumor biopsies were available for baseline clonotypes.

Here the sequenced sample was blood, taken from a patient whose treatment included radiotherapy and nephrectomy. The V and J genes are TRBV19 and TRBJ1-3, with TRBD1 matching over 12 bases. This clonotype was obtained from a woman in her seventies with renal cell carcinoma. DNA of the CDR3: TGTGCCAGTAGTTTGGGACAGGGGGCGGCTGGAAACACCATATATTTT. As protein: CASSLGQGAAGNTIYF. Using reference TRBV19 and TRBJ1-3 for the parts outside the CDR3, the full variable domain is DGGITQSPKYLFRKEGQNVTLSCEQNLNHDAMYWYRQDPGQGLRLIYYSQIVNDFQKGDIAEGYSVSREKKESFPLTVTSAQKNPTAFYLCASSLGQGAAGNTIYFGEGSWLTVV.